The next 29 T cell receptor beta chains were all read from a single sample in a study of T cell responses to AZD1222 COVID-19 vaccine. The table came from immunoSEQ multiplex PCR; TCRdb's copy has only in-frame clones and leaves some out. The sample gives roughly 170,000 clones, around 94% of which show up once; roughly 1.5% is in the top ten. This specimen consisted of peripheral blood, obtained 28 days after the second AZD1222 dose. These receptor sequences come from an adult who received the AZD1222 COVID-19 vaccine.

The rearrangement joins TRBV9 to TRBJ1-1; D is unresolved. Trimming shortened V by 3 bases and J by 1 base, and 10 bases separated the two germline ends. CDR3 length: 14 residues. The germline V gene encodes CDR1 SGDLS and CDR2 YYNGEE. The CDR3 sequence is CASSDSVQNTEAFF. In nucleotides, the CDR3 is TGTGCCAGCAGCGACAGCGTACAGAACACTGAAGCTTTCTTT.

The chain combines TRBV7-2 with TRBJ2-2; D is unresolved. This CDR3 spans 16 amino acids. In germline, CDR1 is SGHTA, CDR2 FQGNSA. V was shortened by 1 base and J by 4 bases, with 13 bases between the two germline ends. CDR3 protein: CASSLGLFSGTGELFF. The CDR3 DNA is TGTGCCAGCAGCTTAGGCCTCTTCTCGGGCACCGGGGAGCTGTTTTTT.

This chain's CDR3 is CASSSLGGNEAFF. The CDR3 DNA reads TGTGCCAGCAGCTCCCTGGGCGGGAATGAAGCTTTCTTT. J is TRBJ1-1 and V is TRBV12-3 or TRBV12-4; D uncertain. The CDR3 contains 13 residues. The V end was cut by 6 bases, the J end by 7 bases, with 15 bases between.

The chain carries TRBV5-6 and TRBJ1-1; D call uncertain. Germline values: CDR1 SGHDT, CDR2 YYEEEE. This CDR3 region has 14 residues. V lost 4 bases to trimming and J lost 6 bases, with 16 bases between them. The CDR3 DNA follows: TGTGCCAGCAGCCGACTAGTTTGGCCCTCTGAAGCTTTCTTT. Protein sequence: CASSRLVWPSEAFF.

V is TRBV5-1 and J is TRBJ2-1, with unresolved D. V was trimmed by 2 bases and J by 9 bases, leaving 6 bases between them. This CDR3 is 11 amino acids long. Germline lookup yields CDR1 SGHRS and CDR2 YFSETQ. CDR3 bases: TGCGCCAGCAGCTTTGGGGTTGAGCAGTTCTTC. Its translation: CASSFGVEQFF.

The chain carries TRBV6-7 and TRBJ2-1; D gene uncertain. TRBV6-7 is placed among ORFs of uncertain function. The germline V and J ends were trimmed by 5 bases and 8 bases, with 4 bases remaining between them. CDR3 length: 10 amino acids. The CDR3 protein is CASSRYEQFF. As DNA, the CDR3 is TGTGCCAGCAGTCGATATGAGCAGTTCTTC.

This chain joins TRBV7-2 and TRBJ1-6, with 7 bases fitting TRBD1. CDR3 size: 16 residues. V gave up 5 bases and J gave up 5 bases; unmatched junction bases: 9. CDR1 and CDR2 from the germline V gene are SGHTA and FQGNSA. The CDR3 sequence is CASSPRQGLNNSPLHF. The CDR3 DNA is TGTGCCAGCAGCCCTCGACAGGGACTAAATAATTCACCCCTCCACTTT.

The rearrangement joins TRBV21-1 to TRBJ1-3; TRBD1 is taken as the D call from the table, unchecked against the DNA. TRBV21-1 is marked as a pseudogene. This CDR3 is 18 amino acids long. CDR3 amino acids: CASSKAPGPYRLGNTIYF. In nucleotides, the CDR3 is TGTGCCAGCAGCAAAGCCCCAGGCCCGTACCGTCTCGGAAACACCATATATTTT.

The genes are TRBV2 and TRBJ1-1; possible D gene TRBD1, 5 bases. Germline-derived CDR1 and CDR2 are SNHLY and FYNNEI. The germline V and J ends were trimmed by 6 bases and 1 base, with 15 bases remaining between them. This CDR3 comprises 15 residues. CDR3 sequence reads: CASRPVRQPNTEAFF. CDR3 nucleotides: TGTGCCAGCAGGCCAGTGAGACAGCCGAACACTGAAGCTTTCTTT.

This chain uses TRBV5-1 with TRBJ1-1; no definite D call. V gave up 5 bases and J gave up 2 bases, with 7 bases separating them. The CDR3 sequence is 12 residues long. Looked up from germline, CDR1 is SGHRS and CDR2 is YFSETQ. CDR3 bases: TGCGCCAGCAGGACTCTTAACACTGAAGCTTTCTTT. It encodes CASRTLNTEAFF.

The V gene is TRBV7-8, the J gene TRBJ2-5, with 7 bases that match TRBD1. Looked up from germline, CDR1 is SGHVS and CDR2 is FQNEAQ. The J segment lost 5 bases and the V segment lost 5 bases, leaving 14 bases of the junction unmatched. The CDR3 is 16 residues long. CDR3 sequence (DNA): TGTGCCAGCAGCACCCCCCGGGACAGTCTTTGGGAGACCCAGTACTTC. Translated, it gives CASSTPRDSLWETQYF.

This clone was counted only a few times. The rearrangement joins TRBV5-3 to TRBJ1-5; D ambiguous. TRBV5-3 carries the ORF label, with uncertain function. V shed 6 bases and J shed 1 base, with 11 bases lying between them. This CDR3 contains 14 residues. The CDR3: CARTSYGSNQPQHF. Here the CDR3 DNA reads TGTGCCAGAACCAGCTACGGCAGCAATCAGCCCCAGCATTTT.

The CDR3 reads CASSEPLLNEKLFF. In nucleotides, the CDR3 is TGTGCCAGCAGTGAACCGCTACTTAATGAAAAACTGTTTTTT. The V call is TRBV2, the J call TRBJ1-4; the D is unclear. The V end lost 2 bases, the J end lost 4 bases, and 8 bases lay between the germline ends. The germline V gene encodes CDR1 SNHLY and CDR2 FYNNEI. This CDR3 has 14 residues.

This sequence joins TRBV4-3 and TRBJ2-7; 9 positions match TRBD2. The trim removed 0 bases at V and 3 bases at J, leaving 6 bases unmatched. The CDR3 runs to 16 residues. From germline, CDR1 is LGHNA and CDR2 YSLEER. CDR3 sequence: CASSQDWLAGNYEQYF. CDR3 DNA sequence: TGCGCCAGCAGCCAAGATTGGCTAGCGGGGAACTACGAGCAGTACTTC.

The gene calls are TRBV14 and TRBJ2-1; 7 nucleotides line up with TRBD2. In germline, CDR1 is SGHDN, CDR2 FVKESK. The V segment lost 4 bases and the J segment 2 bases; nucleotides outside the gene matches: 8. This CDR3 is built from 16 residues. CDR3 DNA: TGTGCCAGCAGCCGTCAAATGGCGGGAGCCTACAATGAGCAGTTCTTC. It encodes CASSRQMAGAYNEQFF. The variable domain in full, with the rest retrieved from reference TRBV14 and TRBJ2-1, is EAGVTQFPSHSVIEKGQTVTLRCDPISGHDNLYWYRRVMGKEIKFLLHFVKESKQDESGMPNNRFLAERTGGTYSTLKVQPAELEDSGVYFCASSRQMAGAYNEQFFGPGTRLTVL.

The rearrangement joins TRBV14 to TRBJ2-3; D is unresolved. Looked up from germline, CDR1 is SGHDN and CDR2 is FVKESK. The V end lost 0 bases, the J end lost 7 bases, and 8 bases lay between the germline ends. The CDR3 has 13 amino acids. The CDR3 sequence is CASSQDLKNTQYF. The CDR3 bases are TGTGCCAGCAGCCAAGATTTGAAGAATACGCAGTATTTT.

A word on this clone: The same CDR3 also results from other DNA sequences found in this sample. The chain combines TRBV27 with TRBJ1-1, with D possibly matching TRBD1 (6 bases). V lost 8 bases to trimming and J lost 1 base, with 14 bases between them. The V gene's germline CDR1 is MNHEY and CDR2 SMNVEV (reference sequence). This CDR3 has 14 residues. The CDR3 DNA reads TGTGCCAGCTCCCTGAGGGGGGCGAACACTGAAGCTTTCTTT. It encodes CASSLRGANTEAFF.

The chain is built from TRBV7-2 and TRBJ1-1; D unresolved. Germline values: CDR1 SGHTA, CDR2 FQGNSA. This CDR3 has 13 residues. Trimming took 1 base from V and 2 from J, leaving 5 bases between them. The chain's CDR3 is CASSLDSNTEAFF. CDR3 DNA sequence: TGTGCCAGCAGCTTAGACAGTAACACTGAAGCTTTCTTT.

The J gene is TRBJ1-1, the V gene TRBV28; no definite D call. The CDR3 loop spans 16 amino acids. Germline CDR1 reads MDHEN; CDR2 reads SYDVKM. Between the trimmed V and J ends, which lost 5 bases and 1 base, there was a span of 17 bases. CDR3 bases: TGTGCCAGCAGTATCCGGCCCCTTTACCGGAACACTGAAGCTTTCTTT. Translating it yields CASSIRPLYRNTEAFF.

V is TRBV27 and J is TRBJ2-1; tentative D call: TRBD1 (5 bases). V lost 3 bases, J lost 0 bases, and 12 bases lay in between. Per germline, CDR1 MNHEY and CDR2 SMNVEV (reference sequence). The CDR3 sequence is 16 residues long. The CDR3 sequence is CASSFLRGFSYNEQFF. As DNA, the CDR3 is TGTGCCAGCAGTTTCCTTAGGGGTTTCTCCTACAATGAGCAGTTCTTC.

The chain employs TRBV3-1 (or the pseudogene TRBV3-2) and TRBJ1-4, with no clear D. V was pared by 0 bases and J by 5 bases, with 13 bases between. The CDR3 is made up of 16 amino acids. Germline V gene lookup returns CDR1 LGHDT and CDR2 YNNKEL (reference sequence). The CDR3 here is CASSQDWGGRNEKLFF. The CDR3 nucleotides are TGTGCCAGCAGCCAAGATTGGGGTGGTAGGAATGAAAAACTGTTTTTT.

The chain combines TRBV12-5 with TRBJ1-2, with D possibly being TRBD1 (5 bases). The CDR3 consists of 15 residues. The germline CDR1 and CDR2 sequences are LGHNT and FRNRAP. With 2 bases removed from V and 1 base from J, the gap between germline ends came to 11 bases. The CDR3 DNA is TGTGCTAGTGGTTTGTGGGGCGGAGGTAACTATGGCTACACCTTC. Amino acid sequence: CASGLWGGGNYGYTF.

The chain has TRBV28 and TRBJ1-2; TRBD1 matches at 8 bases. The CDR3 runs to 14 residues. Germline CDR1 is MDHEN and CDR2 is SYDVKM. Losses at the gene ends were 3 bases for V and 7 bases for J; bases not matched to a gene: 7. The CDR3 region has the DNA TGTGCCAGCAGTTTGTTACAGGGGGGTGCTGGCTACACCTTC. Its translation: CASSLLQGGAGYTF.

DNA of the CDR3: TGTGCCAGCAGTTTATTGGCCAGTCCTAATGAAAAACTGTTTTTT. It codes for CASSLLASPNEKLFF. This rearrangement joins TRBV27 to TRBJ1-4; no definite D call. Germline values: CDR1 MNHEY, CDR2 SMNVEV (reference sequence). This CDR3 has 15 residues. Trimming stripped 1 base from V and 3 bases from J, with 9 bases between.

This clone was seen a few times. This chain uses TRBV19 with TRBJ1-6; D unresolved. The CDR3 consists of 16 residues. The germline gives CDR1 LNHDA, CDR2 SQIVND (reference sequence). Trimming shortened V by 1 base and J by 9 bases, and 16 bases separated the two germline ends. The CDR3 here is CASSIGWTGAGSPLHF. CDR3 in DNA: TGTGCCAGTAGTATAGGATGGACGGGAGCGGGTTCACCCCTCCACTTT. Full variable domain (remainder filled in from reference TRBV19 and TRBJ1-6): DGGITQSPKYLFRKEGQNVTLSCEQNLNHDAMYWYRQDPGQGLRLIYYSQIVNDFQKGDIAEGYSVSREKKESFPLTVTSAQKNPTAFYLCASSIGWTGAGSPLHFGNGTRLTVT.

This clone was counted once. The chain is built from TRBV5-4 and TRBJ1-4; D is unresolved. This CDR3 contains 14 residues. Germline V gene sequence: CDR1 SGHNT, CDR2 YYREEE (reference sequence). V was cut by 2 bases and J by 0 bases, with 5 bases left in between. The DNA of the CDR3 is TGTGCCAGCAGCTTTAAAGCAACTAATGAAAAACTGTTTTTT. It specifies CASSFKATNEKLFF.

The V and J genes are TRBV6-4 and TRBJ2-2; D is perhaps TRBD1 (6 bases). Trimming stripped 0 bases from V and 4 bases from J, with 24 bases between. CDR3 size: 20 residues. From germline, CDR1 is MRHNA and CDR2 SNTAGT. The DNA for the CDR3 is TGTGCCAGCAGTGACTCGACGCAGGGGCAAGGTGATAGTTTCACCGGGGAGCTGTTTTTT. As protein: CASSDSTQGQGDSFTGELFF.

The chain is built from TRBV19 and TRBJ1-5; possibly TRBD1 for D (5 bases). This CDR3 spans 17 amino acids. Trimming removed 0 bases at V and 4 bases at J, with 16 bases between. Germline V gives CDR1 LNHDA, CDR2 SQIVND (reference sequence). CDR3 sequence reads: CASSIDPRLGQNQPQHF. CDR3 coding DNA: TGTGCCAGTAGTATAGATCCCCGTCTGGGGCAAAATCAGCCCCAGCATTTT.

V usage is TRBV7-9 and J usage is TRBJ1-4; TRBD1 matches 7 bases. This CDR3 region has 15 residues. J lost 4 bases, V lost 4 bases, and 6 bases had no gene match. Germline V gene lookup returns CDR1 SEHNR and CDR2 FQNEAQ (reference sequence). Here the CDR3 reads CASSSRQGGNEKLFF. CDR3 sequence (DNA): TGTGCCAGCAGCTCTCGACAGGGAGGTAATGAAAAACTGTTTTTT.